This TCR beta chain derives from a study of blood T cell repertoires in COVID-19. Study in general: Sources were T cells, B-cell-depleted T cells, or PBMCs; the material itself was cDNA or gDNA.

Sequencing was performed with immunoSEQ multiplex PCR; in TCRdb, only in-frame clones are kept and a portion is missing. The sample lists some 90,000 clones, about 86% seen once, with approximately 18% in the top ten. V lost 3 bases, J lost 1 base, and 5 bases stayed unmatched. The V gene's germline CDR1 is SGDLS and CDR2 YYNGEE. The CDR3 runs to 15 residues. The sample taken for sequencing was peripheral blood. V and J are TRBV9 and TRBJ2-7; 9 bases align to TRBD1. This receptor was identified in a woman aged 80 or older with acute or convalescent COVID-19. The DNA of the CDR3 is TGTGCCAGCAGCGCAGATGGACAGGGGTCCTACGAGCAGTACTTC. As protein: CASSADGQGSYEQYF.